The T cell receptor (beta chain) under discussion was sequenced for a study of CD8 T cells in ankylosing spondylitis. Study results and caveats: For ankylosing spondylitis blood, a TCR beta motif of eight or nine highly homologous variants appeared characteristic.

V was shortened by 7 bases and J by 1 base, with 17 bases between the two germline ends. The CDR3 is 16 amino acids. TCRdb re-derived calls from the 5' RACE reads in MiXCR, one entry per CDR3 protein. The data hold 450,000 or so distinct CDR3 sequences, with 25% to 30% observed a single time. This clonotype came up a few times. Antigen specificity is unknown. The specimen was blood, either unsorted or a sorted T cell fraction (not recorded which). This receptor was obtained from a male donor with ankylosing spondylitis. The chain joins TRBV12-3 or TRBV12-4 to TRBJ1-5; D remains unclear. The CDR3 nucleotides read TGTGCCAGCACTCCCACCGCTGGCGGGAGCAATCAGCCCCAGCATTTT. It is translated as CASTPTAGGSNQPQHF.